The clone carrying this T cell receptor (beta chain) was found many times. Its antigen remains unknown. The entry originates in a study of spatial heterogeneity in lung cancer. This sample's time point: sample taken at primary tumor resection. TCRdb re-derived calls from the 5' RACE reads in MiXCR, one entry per CDR3 protein. The sample lists about 21,000 distinct CDR3 sequences, around 4.6% occurring once. General study findings and limits: Ubiquitous, expanded tumor-derived TCRs were more frequently observed in blood at resection than at follow-up.

The germline V gene encodes CDR1 SGHRS and CDR2 YFSETQ. The CDR3 is 15 amino acids. V trimming: 3 bases; J trimming: 1 base; junction bases outside the gene matches: 5. This chain links TRBV5-1 with TRBJ2-3, with 7 bases aligning to TRBD2. This material consisted of PBMCs, taken at surgery. The sequence came from a male donor with early-stage non-small cell lung cancer. CDR3 sequence: CASSYNLAGTDTQYF. The CDR3 nucleotides read TGCGCCAGCAGCTACAACCTAGCGGGCACAGATACGCAGTATTTT.